What follows is one TCR beta chain and its context. These data originate in a study of radiation and T cells in renal cell carcinoma. Clones were read by immunoSEQ multiplex PCR, and TCRdb kept only the in-frame ones, dropping some. Found here are roughly 150,000 clones, 88% of them singletons; the top ten hold around 4.1%. The germline V gene encodes CDR1 SGHRS and CDR2 YFSETQ. Between the trimmed V and J ends, which lost 4 bases and 2 bases, there was a span of 13 bases. The CDR3 runs to 14 residues. Time point described: baseline pretreatment blood. Treatment denoted: 15 Gy SBRT to primary tumor, nephrectomy 4 weeks later. The tumor was a clear cell renal cell carcinoma.

V usage is TRBV5-1 and J usage is TRBJ2-7; D ambiguous. This receptor was taken from a woman aged 70-85 years with renal cell carcinoma. This material consisted of blood, taken from a patient whose treatment included radiotherapy and nephrectomy. CDR3 residues: CASSPGDLAYEQYF. The CDR3 DNA reads TGCGCCAGCAGCCCGGGCGACTTAGCCTACGAGCAGTACTTC.